This passage covers 27 T cell receptor beta chains from one sample sequenced in a study of a mutant IDH1 vaccine in newly diagnosed glioma. Time point: baseline, week 1 (first vaccination visit). Treatment specified: pre-vaccination baseline after standard-of-care therapy. Clones were read by immunoSEQ multiplex PCR, and TCRdb kept only the in-frame ones, dropping some. The sample carries 92,000 or so clones, roughly 87% recorded once. The sample here was PBMCs, taken from a glioma patient treated with radiotherapy, temozolomide or both. The source of these receptors is a man aged 40-49 years with glioma. Some clones in this sample may be carry-over from other donors' samples.

The chain carries TRBV4-2 and TRBJ2-1; maybe TRBD1 (7 bases). Trimming took off 4 bases at V and 4 bases at J, with 23 bases between the two ends. The V gene's germline CDR1 is LGHNA and CDR2 YNFKEQ. The CDR3 covers 18 residues. CDR3 region: CASSPLLGGGVGYNEQFF. For the CDR3, the DNA is TGTGCCAGCAGCCCCCTACTTGGAGGGGGCGTCGGGTACAATGAGCAGTTCTTC.

The V gene is TRBV2, the J gene TRBJ1-6; no firm D call. This CDR3 spans 14 amino acids. Trimming removed 7 bases at V and 4 bases at J, with 11 bases between. Germline CDR1 is SNHLY and CDR2 is FYNNEI. The CDR3 loop is CASNSDGYNSPLHF. The CDR3 DNA is TGTGCCAGCAACTCCGACGGTTATAATTCACCCCTCCACTTT.

This chain links TRBV6-5 with TRBJ1-6; D is ambiguous. The CDR3 loop spans 12 amino acids. The germline V gene has CDR1 MNHEY and CDR2 SVGAGI. V was pared by 5 bases and J by 9 bases, with 8 bases between. The CDR3 DNA sequence: TGTGCCAGCAGTGGGAATGGTTCACCCCTCCACTTT. Protein: CASSGNGSPLHF.

The chain uses TRBV9 and TRBJ2-2; 7 nucleotides agree with TRBD1. The V gene end was trimmed by 4 bases and the J gene end by 1 base; junction bases not matched to a gene: 7. The CDR3 covers 16 residues. Germline values: CDR1 SGDLS, CDR2 YYNGEE. CDR3 bases: TGTGCCAGCAGCACAAGACAGGGCCAGAACACCGGGGAGCTGTTTTTT. Translated: CASSTRQGQNTGELFF. Variable domain in full (rest from reference TRBV9 and TRBJ2-2): DSGVTQTPKHLITATGQRVTLRCSPRSGDLSVYWYQQSLDQGLQFLIQYYNGEERAKGNILERFSAQQFPDLHSELNLSSLELGDSALYFCASSTRQGQNTGELFFGEGSRLTVL.

The rearrangement uses TRBV5-1 and TRBJ1-2; D is unclear. The CDR3 spans 15 residues. V lost 2 bases, J lost 5 bases, and 16 bases lay in between. The germline CDR1 and CDR2 sequences are SGHRS and YFSETQ. The CDR3 DNA follows: TGCGCCAGCAGCTTCCTCGAGCCTATGGGGTATGGCTACACCTTC. It specifies CASSFLEPMGYGYTF.

CDR3 DNA: TGCGCCAGCAGCTTAACAGGTTCGGAAGAGACCCAGTACTTC. This gives the protein CASSLTGSEETQYF. V gene TRBV5-1 combines with J gene TRBJ2-5, with D tentatively TRBD1 (5 bases). The CDR3 spans 14 residues. V was shortened by 2 bases and J by 3 bases, with 11 bases between the two germline ends. Germline CDR1 reads SGHRS; CDR2 reads YFSETQ.

This chain links TRBV7-9 with TRBJ2-7; D not certain. The germline CDR1 and CDR2 sequences are SEHNR and FQNEAQ (reference sequence). The CDR3 has 12 residues. V was trimmed by 4 bases and J by 9 bases, leaving 13 bases between them. This CDR3 is CASSSGPSGQYF. CDR3 nucleotide sequence: TGTGCCAGCAGCTCGGGTCCCTCTGGGCAGTACTTC.

This clone appeared once. CDR3 DNA: TGTGCCAGCAACCAGAACTACGAGCAGTACTTC. Encoded protein: CASNQNYEQYF. The V call is TRBV6-1, the J call TRBJ2-7, with no clear D. CDR3 size: 11 residues. The V gene lost 7 bases and the J gene lost 3 bases, with 7 bases spanning the gap. Germline CDR1 MNHNS, CDR2 SASEGT.

The J gene is TRBJ1-2, the V gene TRBV2; possibly TRBD1 for D (5 bases). This CDR3 contains 14 residues. Germline V gene data show CDR1 as SNHLY and CDR2 as FYNNEI. Trimming took 8 bases from V and 1 from J, leaving 14 bases between them. CDR3 nucleotide sequence: TGTGCCAGCGAAGGTGGGACCGTTAACTATGGCTACACCTTC. Translating gives CASEGGTVNYGYTF.

The chain has TRBV10-1 and TRBJ1-5, with 7 bases matching TRBD1. This CDR3 comprises 14 residues. The trim removed 7 bases at V and 3 bases at J, leaving 6 bases unmatched. Germline values: CDR1 WNHNN, CDR2 SYGVQD (reference sequence). CDR3 amino acids: CASKGALDNQPQHF. The CDR3 nucleotides read TGCGCCAGCAAGGGGGCGCTTGACAATCAGCCCCAGCATTTT.

The chain combines TRBV15 with TRBJ1-5; D is uncertain. CDR3 length: 16 residues. Trimming took 1 base from V and 2 from J, leaving 12 bases between them. Germline V lookup: CDR1 LNHNV, CDR2 YYDKDF (reference sequence). CDR3 in amino acids: CATSRVGMKGNQPQHF. In nucleotides, the CDR3 is TGTGCCACCAGCAGAGTAGGAATGAAGGGCAATCAGCCCCAGCATTTT.

The chain has TRBV10-1 and TRBJ2-7; D is ambiguous. The germline V gene encodes CDR1 WNHNN and CDR2 SYGVQD (reference sequence). The CDR3 contains 12 residues. Trimming took 4 bases from V and 2 from J, leaving 6 bases between them. The CDR3 DNA follows: TGCGCCAGCAGTGGGGGAACCTACGAGCAGTACTTC. This gives the protein CASSGGTYEQYF.

Many counts were recorded for this clone. V gene TRBV5-6 combines with J gene TRBJ1-2; a weak D match, TRBD1 (5 bases). CDR3 size: 12 residues. CDR1 SGHDT and CDR2 YYEEEE come from the germline V gene. Trimming left V 3 bases short and J 7 bases short, with 10 bases between. The CDR3 DNA follows: TGTGCCAGCAGCTCCGGGACTCTTGGCTACACCTTC. Protein: CASSSGTLGYTF. Using reference TRBV5-6 and TRBJ1-2 for the parts outside the CDR3, the full variable domain is DAGVTQSPTHLIKTRGQQVTLRCSPKSGHDTVSWYQQALGQGPQFIFQYYEEEERQRGNFPDRFSGHQFPNYSSELNVNALLLGDSALYLCASSSGTLGYTFGSGTRLTVV.

V gene TRBV5-1 combines with J gene TRBJ2-3; no clear D gene. The V and J ends lost 4 bases and 4 bases respectively, with 10 bases between them. Germline-derived CDR1 and CDR2 are SGHRS and YFSETQ. The CDR3 runs 13 residues. The CDR3 protein is CASSPLSPDTQYF. CDR3 nucleotides: TGCGCCAGCAGCCCTTTATCGCCAGATACGCAGTATTTT.

The rearrangement uses TRBV10-3 and TRBJ1-5; D not certain. The CDR3 loop spans 13 amino acids. CDR1 ENHRY and CDR2 SYGVKD come from the germline V gene. V lost 6 bases and J 4 bases, leaving 10 bases between the germline ends. The CDR3 coding sequence is TGTGCCATCAGCGAGGTCGCAAATCAGCCCCAGCATTTT. It encodes CAISEVANQPQHF.

This sequence joins TRBV29-1 and TRBJ2-2; 8 bases line up with TRBD2. J gave up 3 bases and V 7 bases, and 7 bases lay outside the gene matches. The length of the CDR3 is 14 residues. Germline V gene lookup returns CDR1 SQVTM and CDR2 ANQGSEA. The CDR3 coding sequence is TGCAGCGCAACGGGGGGGGTTGACACCGGGGAGCTGTTTTTT. It yields the protein CSATGGVDTGELFF.

The CDR3 loop reads CASSETGPARYGYTF. In DNA form, the CDR3 reads TGTGCCAGTAGTGAGACCGGCCCGGCGAGATATGGCTACACCTTC. This chain uses TRBV19 with TRBJ1-2; D is unclear. From germline, CDR1 is LNHDA and CDR2 SQIVND (reference sequence). The ends were cut back, 5 bases at V and 5 bases at J, with 18 bases in the middle. CDR3 length: 15 residues.

The V gene is TRBV19, the J gene TRBJ2-3, with D perhaps given as TRBD1 or TRBD2 (6 bases each). V lost 5 bases, J lost 6 bases, and 24 bases lay in between. The CDR3 extends over 17 amino acids. Looked up from germline, CDR1 is LNHDA and CDR2 is SQIVND (reference sequence). The CDR3 nucleotides are TGTGCCAGTAGTCCCGACGGAGGGCCAGGGGTCTTTGATACGCAGTATTTT. The encoded protein is CASSPDGGPGVFDTQYF.

This chain links TRBV5-6 with TRBJ1-5; D ambiguous. Germline V gene data show CDR1 as SGHDT and CDR2 as YYEEEE. V was pared by 0 bases and J by 6 bases, with 10 bases between. This CDR3 is 14 amino acids long. CDR3 residues: CASSLGMGGQPQHF. The CDR3 nucleotides read TGTGCCAGCAGCTTGGGGATGGGCGGTCAGCCCCAGCATTTT.

J is TRBJ2-7 and V is TRBV5-1; D ambiguous. The CDR3 contains 13 residues. V gave up 4 bases and J gave up 4 bases, with 12 bases separating them. Germline CDR1 and CDR2: SGHRS and YFSETQ. The DNA of the CDR3 is TGCGCCAGCAGCCTCCGGAAGGGATACGAGCAGTACTTC. Amino acids: CASSLRKGYEQYF.

This clone was recorded a few times. CDR3 protein: CASSPGGLVGAFF. The CDR3, as DNA: TGTGCCAGCTCACCAGGAGGGTTAGTTGGAGCTTTCTTT. J is TRBJ1-1 and V is TRBV18; no definite D call. The ends were cut back, 2 bases at V and 10 bases at J, with 14 bases in the middle. CDR1 KGHSH and CDR2 LQKENI come from the germline V gene. The CDR3 runs 13 residues.

V usage is TRBV7-9 and J usage is TRBJ2-4; either TRBD1 or TRBD2 may supply D (5 bases each). The V gene lost 7 bases and the J gene lost 3 bases, with 19 bases spanning the gap. The CDR3 spans 16 residues. Germline values: CDR1 SEHNR, CDR2 FQNEAQ (reference sequence). CDR3: CASTPLREGDKNIQYF. For the CDR3, the DNA is TGTGCCAGCACCCCACTGAGGGAAGGGGACAAAAACATTCAGTACTTC.

V is TRBV21-1 and J is TRBJ1-3. TRBV21-1 is a listed pseudogene. There are 17 residues in the CDR3. The CDR3 sequence: CASSKGPGTSSGNTIYF. The CDR3 DNA reads as TGTGCCAGCAGCAAAGGCCCAGGGACGAGCTCTGGAAACACCATATATTTT.

This clone was picked up a small number of times. This chain uses TRBV7-9 with TRBJ1-1; D not resolved. The CDR3 loop spans 13 amino acids. Germline V CDR1 and CDR2: SEHNR, FQNEAQ (reference sequence). V was pared by 2 bases and J by 1 base, with 5 bases between. The CDR3 DNA is TGTGCCAGCAGCTTACAATCGAACACTGAAGCTTTCTTT. Encoded protein: CASSLQSNTEAFF.

The rearrangement joins TRBV2 to TRBJ1-4; D is undetermined. Germline CDR1 and CDR2: SNHLY and FYNNEI. Trimming removed 10 bases from V and 4 bases from J, with 13 bases in between. The CDR3 contains 13 residues. The CDR3 region has the DNA TGTGCCACCAAGTGGCAGGATAATGAAAAACTGTTTTTT. It codes for CATKWQDNEKLFF.

The chain has TRBV5-1 and TRBJ1-2, with D uncertain. Germline CDR1 and CDR2: SGHRS and YFSETQ. The CDR3 sequence is 15 residues long. Trimming took 2 bases from V and 4 from J, leaving 15 bases between them. This CDR3 is CASSFGTEQFYGYTF. CDR3 bases: TGCGCCAGCAGCTTTGGAACAGAGCAATTCTATGGCTACACCTTC. The entire variable domain, with the rest obtained from reference TRBV5-1 and TRBJ1-2, is as follows: KAGVTQTPRYLIKTRGQQVTLSCSPISGHRSVSWYQQTPGQGLQFLFEYFSETQRNKGNFPGRFSGRQFSNSRSEMNVSTLELGDSALYLCASSFGTEQFYGYTFGSGTRLTVV.

The J gene is TRBJ1-5, the V gene TRBV6-5, with D unclear. Looked up from germline, CDR1 is MNHEY and CDR2 is SVGAGI. The CDR3 covers 14 residues. V was cut by 6 bases and J by 6 bases, with 15 bases left in between. CDR3 amino acids: CASRPDLYGQPQHF. The CDR3 nucleotides are TGTGCCAGCAGGCCCGACCTGTACGGTCAGCCCCAGCATTTT.